The rows below give T cell receptor beta chains drawn from one sample of a study of cytomegalovirus exposure and HLA in healthy donors. Data came from immunoSEQ multiplex PCR; TCRdb stores just in-frame clones and leaves some out. Among roughly 150,000 clones listed, 80% were seen once. The sample consisted of PBMCs. All receptors come from a man younger than 45 in good health and CMV-seronegative. The CDR3 runs from the conserved cysteine through the conserved F or W. Fields, in order: V gene, D gene, J gene, clone size, CDR3 DNA, CDR3 protein. A D gene is named only where the DNA matches it firmly. Clone sizes are given selectively: once, few, many, or a class where the clone is expanded.

v_call: TRBV29-1
d_call: -
j_call: TRBJ2-1
clone_size: -
cdr3_nt: TGCAGCGTTCGTAAGACTAAATATGAGCAGTTCTTC
cdr3_aa: CSVRKTKYEQFF

v_call: TRBV7-6
d_call: TRBD1
j_call: TRBJ2-3
clone_size: few
cdr3_nt: TGTGCCAGCAGCTGGGGGACAGTTAGCACAGATACGCAGTATTTT
cdr3_aa: CASSWGTVSTDTQYF

v_call: TRBV7-2
d_call: -
j_call: TRBJ2-5
clone_size: -
cdr3_nt: TGTGCCAGCAGCTTAGTTGTTGGCGCCGGGCAGTACTTC
cdr3_aa: CASSLVVGAGQYF

v_call: TRBV10-3
d_call: TRBD1
j_call: TRBJ2-7
clone_size: -
cdr3_nt: TGTGCCATCAGTGCCCGCGGGGACAGGGGTGGCGGGAGCTCCTACGAGCAGTACTTC
cdr3_aa: CAISARGDRGGGSSYEQYF

v_call: TRBV6-5
d_call: TRBD2
j_call: TRBJ2-1
clone_size: -
cdr3_nt: TGTGCCAGCAGCCGTAGCGGGAGTTTCGACAATGAGCAGTTCTTC
cdr3_aa: CASSRSGSFDNEQFF

v_call: TRBV4-1
d_call: -
j_call: TRBJ2-2
clone_size: few
cdr3_nt: TGCGCCAGCAGCCAGGGCGAGTTCATCGGGGAGCTGTTTTTT
cdr3_aa: CASSQGEFIGELFF

v_call: TRBV10-3
d_call: -
j_call: TRBJ2-7
clone_size: -
cdr3_nt: TGTGCCATCAGTGGGCAGTCCGATGAGGGGGACGAGCAGTACTTC
cdr3_aa: CAISGQSDEGDEQYF

v_call: TRBV2
d_call: -
j_call: TRBJ2-3
clone_size: -
cdr3_nt: TGTGCCAGCACCCCCCTCGGTCTACTTACAGATACGCAGTATTTT
cdr3_aa: CASTPLGLLTDTQYF

v_call: TRBV29-1
d_call: TRBD2
j_call: TRBJ2-7
clone_size: -
cdr3_nt: TGCAGCGCCGGAGCGGGGCGTAGCGAGCAGTACTTC
cdr3_aa: CSAGAGRSEQYF

v_call: TRBV6-1
d_call: -
j_call: TRBJ2-1
clone_size: -
cdr3_nt: TGTGCCAGCAGTGGTCTCAGCGAGAGGGCCTACAATGAGCAGTTCTTC
cdr3_aa: CASSGLSERAYNEQFF

v_call: TRBV28
d_call: TRBD2
j_call: TRBJ2-1
clone_size: few
cdr3_nt: TGTGCCAGCACCGGGATAGCGGGGGGTTCCTACAATGAGCAGTTCTTC
cdr3_aa: CASTGIAGGSYNEQFF